These 11 T cell receptor beta chains were all obtained from the same sample, sequenced in a study of shared clonotypes between healthy human individuals. Method: immunoSEQ multiplex PCR; TCRdb's copy keeps in-frame clones and lacks some. Of about 510,000 clones in the sample, around 96% were seen once. Source material: naive CD4+ T cells sorted from blood. Subset here: CD45RA+ positively selected. All receptors come from a woman in her twenties or thirties in good health.

This clone was seen more than once but under ten times. V is TRBV2 and J is TRBJ1-5; D is unclear. V was trimmed by 6 bases and J by 1 base, leaving 10 bases between them. This CDR3 is built from 14 residues. Germline V gene lookup returns CDR1 SNHLY and CDR2 FYNNEI. The CDR3 spells CASSFQRSNQPQHF. The CDR3 nucleotides read TGTGCCAGCAGCTTCCAACGGAGCAATCAGCCCCAGCATTTT. Drawing the rest from reference TRBV2 and TRBJ1-5, the complete variable domain is EPEVTQTPSHQVTQMGQEVILRCVPISNHLYFYWYRQILGQKVEFLVSFYNNEISEKSEIFDDQFSVERPDGSNFTLKIRSTKLEDSAMYFCASSFQRSNQPQHFGDGTRLSIL.

In DNA, the CDR3 is TGTGCCAGCAGTGACCCGTGGGCCAAAAACATTCAGTACTTC. Translating it yields CASSDPWAKNIQYF. The genes are TRBV2 and TRBJ2-4; no clear D. Germline V CDR1 and CDR2: SNHLY, FYNNEI. V dropped 3 bases and J dropped 1 base, with 7 bases sitting between them. The CDR3 is made up of 14 amino acids.

The V call is TRBV7-2, the J call TRBJ2-1; perhaps TRBD2 as D (6 bases). Trimming removed 1 base at V and 3 bases at J, with 13 bases between. CDR1 is SGHTA and CDR2 is FQGNSA in the germline V gene. This CDR3 region has 16 residues. Here the CDR3 DNA reads TGTGCCAGCAGCTTAGGTTTTAGCGGACACTACAATGAGCAGTTCTTC. It specifies CASSLGFSGHYNEQFF.

The V and J genes are TRBV1 and TRBJ2-3; TRBD2 is the table's D call and was not checked against the DNA. TRBV1 corresponds to a pseudogene. The CDR3 spans 17 residues. CDR3 sequence: CTSSQMAIGRVGDTQYF. DNA of the CDR3: TGCACCAGCAGCCAGATGGCTATCGGGAGGGTGGGAGATACGCAGTATTTT.

The gene calls are TRBV6-1 and TRBJ2-7; D remains ambiguous. With 4 bases removed from V and 3 bases from J, the gap between germline ends came to 10 bases. This CDR3 has 13 residues. Germline V gives CDR1 MNHNS, CDR2 SASEGT. The DNA for the CDR3 is TGTGCCAGCAGTGTCTTCGCAGACTACGAGCAGTACTTC. Amino acid sequence: CASSVFADYEQYF.

The V call is TRBV29-1, the J call TRBJ2-5; maybe TRBD2 (5 bases). The germline gives CDR1 SQVTM, CDR2 ANQGSEA. V dropped 4 bases and J dropped 5 bases, with 11 bases sitting between them. This CDR3 has 12 amino acids. The CDR3 DNA is TGCAGCGTTGCGACGGGAAGGGAGACCCAGTACTTC. Protein: CSVATGRETQYF.

The chain uses TRBV5-1 and TRBJ2-6, with 11 bases fitting TRBD1. Trimming at V came to 3 bases and at J to 1 base, leaving 6 bases not matched to a gene. The germline CDR1 and CDR2 sequences are SGHRS and YFSETQ. The CDR3 has 18 amino acids. Written as DNA, the CDR3 is TGCGCCAGCAGCTCAACCGGGACAGGGGGTTCTGGGGCCAACGTCCTGACTTTC. This sequence encodes CASSSTGTGGSGANVLTF.

This chain links TRBV28 with TRBJ2-3; no definite D call. The CDR3 runs 16 residues. With 5 bases removed from V and 0 bases from J, the gap between germline ends came to 15 bases. CDR1 MDHEN and CDR2 SYDVKM come from the germline V gene. CDR3 sequence reads: CASSTRGVSSTDTQYF. In DNA form, the CDR3 reads TGTGCCAGCAGTACCCGCGGCGTATCTAGCACAGATACGCAGTATTTT.

The gene calls are TRBV28 and TRBJ1-2; D is ambiguous. The CDR3 is 12 amino acids. Trimming stripped 3 bases from V and 6 bases from J, with 8 bases between. CDR1 and CDR2 (germline): MDHEN, SYDVKM. This CDR3 is CASSFATDGYTF. The CDR3 coding sequence is TGTGCCAGCAGTTTTGCTACTGATGGCTACACCTTC.

This chain uses TRBV2 with TRBJ2-5; D gene ambiguous. The ends were cut back, 2 bases at V and 2 bases at J, with 12 bases in the middle. This CDR3 has 15 amino acids. CDR1 is SNHLY and CDR2 is FYNNEI in the germline V gene. The CDR3 reads CASSEQLGNQETQYF. As DNA, the CDR3 is TGTGCCAGCAGTGAACAGCTGGGGAATCAAGAGACCCAGTACTTC.

CDR3 sequence reads: CASSSLDSYEQYF. CDR3 DNA: TGTGCCAGCAGCTCTTTGGACTCCTACGAGCAGTACTTC. The chain carries TRBV7-2 and TRBJ2-7, with D uncertain. CDR1 SGHTA and CDR2 FQGNSA come from the germline V gene. V lost 4 bases to trimming and J lost 0 bases, with 7 bases between them. This CDR3 has 13 residues.